What follows describes a single TCR beta chain. The sample comes from a study of blood T cell repertoires in COVID-19. TCRdb keeps only in-frame clones here, not all; method: immunoSEQ multiplex PCR. The data contain about 130,000 clones, roughly 83% of them singletons. In terms of age and location, participants ranged from roughly 18 to 95 years and lived in 24 US areas. Cohort assignment relied on participant-reported clinical history. CDR1 SGHTA and CDR2 FQGNSA come from the germline V gene. V lost 3 bases and J lost 5, with 16 bases in between. There are 15 residues in the CDR3. The sample consisted of PBMCs or T cells enriched from blood (not recorded which). This clonotype was sampled from a middle-aged man who had recovered from COVID-19. V and J are TRBV7-2 and TRBJ2-5; D is ambiguous. DNA of the CDR3: TGTGCCAGCAGCTTTGTCATGGCGGCCCGGGAGACCCAGTACTTC. Translating gives CASSFVMAARETQYF. Combining the CDR3 with reference TRBV7-2 and TRBJ2-5 gives the whole variable domain GAGVSQSPSNKVTEKGKDVELRCDPISGHTALYWYRQSLGQGLEFLIYFQGNSAPDKSGLPSDRFSAERTGGSVSTLTIQRTQQEDSAVYLCASSFVMAARETQYFGPGTRLLVL.